The rows below give T cell receptor beta chains drawn from one sample of a study of blood T cell repertoires in COVID-19. Only in-frame clones appear in the TCRdb table, and some are missing; sequencing was by immunoSEQ multiplex PCR. The sample yields roughly 170,000 clones, about 86% seen once. Sequenced material: PBMCs or T cells enriched from blood (not recorded which). Every receptor here comes from a woman in her forties or fifties in a cohort exposed to, infected with or recovered from COVID-19 (not recorded which). Both conserved end residues are part of each CDR3. The D gene is left open where the match is weak. Expanded clones get a size class; other rows say once, few or many, or leave the size out.

-,TRBJ2-2,TRBD1,TRBV30,CAWSAMTGATGELFF,TGTGCCTGGAGTGCGATGACAGGGGCAACCGGGGAGCTGTTTTTT
-,TRBJ2-5,TRBD2,TRBV15,CATSSNRLAGEETQYF,TGTGCCACCAGCAGTAATCGACTAGCGGGAGAAGAGACCCAGTACTTC
once,TRBJ2-3,TRBD2,TRBV7-7,CASSPGTSGSVTDTQYF,TGTGCTAGCAGCCCCGGGACTAGCGGGAGTGTAACAGATACGCAGTATTTT
-,TRBJ2-7,-,TRBV5-6,CASSSAGSSYEQYF,TGTGCCAGCAGCTCCGCCGGGTCCTCCTACGAGCAGTACTTC
-,TRBJ1-1,-,TRBV11-3,CASSPGTAAGTEAFF,TGTGCCAGCAGCCCGGGGACGGCGGCGGGGACTGAAGCTTTCTTT
few,TRBJ2-5,-,TRBV28,CASQIDRDTYMETQYF,TGTGCCAGCCAAATAGACCGGGACACATACATGGAGACCCAGTACTTC
-,TRBJ2-5,-,TRBV2,CASSVEQTQYF,TGTGCCAGCAGTGTAGAACAGACCCAGTACTTC
few,TRBJ1-5,-,TRBV6-4,CASSEVGESNQPQHF,TGTGCCAGCAGTGAAGTTGGGGAGTCCAATCAGCCCCAGCATTTT
-,TRBJ2-7,-,TRBV11-2,CASSPIRGRGYEQYF,TGTGCCAGCAGCCCGATTCGGGGCAGGGGTTACGAGCAGTACTTC
once,TRBJ1-2,TRBD1,TRBV5-4,CASSIAGTANYGYTF,TGTGCCAGCAGCATCGCCGGGACAGCCAACTATGGCTACACCTTC
once,TRBJ1-1,-,TRBV11-2,CASSFLSGGGTEAFF,TGTGCCAGCAGCTTCCTTTCGGGGGGAGGTACTGAAGCTTTCTTT
-,TRBJ1-3,TRBD1,TRBV4-1,CASSPGPWTGGVGNTIYF,TGCGCCAGCAGCCCCGGCCCGTGGACAGGGGGCGTTGGAAACACCATATATTTT
-,TRBJ1-3,TRBD1,TRBV6-5,CAVQGFNSGNTIYF,TGTGCCGTACAGGGGTTTAACTCTGGAAACACCATATATTTT
-,TRBJ2-5,-,TRBV3-1/TRBV3-2,CASSQDLLGRETQYF,TGTGCCAGCAGCCAAGATCTTCTAGGCCGGGAGACCCAGTACTTC
-,TRBJ1-6,TRBD1,TRBV5-4,CASSWDRNNSPLHF,TGTGCCAGCAGCTGGGACAGGAATAATTCACCCCTCCACTTT
-,TRBJ1-1,-,TRBV6-5,CASSYSGPSNTEAFF,TGTGCCAGCAGTTACTCTGGGCCTTCGAACACTGAAGCTTTCTTT
-,TRBJ1-5,TRBD1,TRBV5-5,CASSFSPGQVGNQPQHF,TGTGCCAGCAGCTTCTCCCCAGGACAGGTGGGCAATCAGCCCCAGCATTTT
-,TRBJ2-3,-,TRBV20-1,CSASTSYFTDTQYF,TGCAGTGCCAGTACTAGTTATTTCACAGATACGCAGTATTTT
once,TRBJ1-2,TRBD1,TRBV19,CASKSGDRGANYGYTF,TGTGCCAGCAAGTCGGGGGACAGGGGCGCTAACTATGGCTACACCTTC
-,TRBJ2-5,TRBD1,TRBV24-1,CATSDFKWDREGQETQYF,TGTGCCACCAGTGATTTTAAGTGGGACAGGGAGGGCCAAGAGACCCAGTACTTC
-,TRBJ2-3,TRBD2,TRBV5-8,CASSFDLAGGPNPSQYF,TGTGCCAGCAGCTTCGACTTAGCGGGAGGGCCGAACCCATCCCAGTATTTT
-,TRBJ2-5,TRBD1,TRBV7-8,CASSLGQGATQETQYF,TGTGCCAGCAGCCTCGGACAGGGGGCAACCCAAGAGACCCAGTACTTC
-,TRBJ2-3,TRBD2,TRBV3-1/TRBV3-2,CASSQGPGRLASVGDTQYF,TGTGCCAGCAGCCAAGGCCCCGGGAGACTAGCGAGCGTGGGGGATACGCAGTATTTT
-,TRBJ2-7,TRBD1,TRBV28,CASRTDRAPYEQYF,TGTGCCAGCAGGACGGACAGGGCCCCCTACGAGCAGTACTTC
-,TRBJ1-2,TRBD1,TRBV6-5,CASSTGTGGDGYTF,TGTGCCAGCAGTACCGGGACAGGGGGCGATGGCTACACCTTC
-,TRBJ2-7,-,TRBV5-1,CASSLGYRNYEQYF,TGCGCCAGCAGCTTGGGTTACAGGAACTACGAGCAGTACTTC
-,TRBJ1-2,-,TRBV24-1,CATSEHTENYGYTF,TGTGCCACCAGTGAGCATACAGAGAACTATGGCTACACCTTC
-,TRBJ1-5,-,TRBV24-1,CATSDSHSNNQPQHF,TGTGCCACCAGTGATTCCCACAGCAACAATCAGCCCCAGCATTTT
-,TRBJ2-1,-,TRBV9,CASSIADNEQFF,TGTGCCAGCAGTATAGCGGACAATGAGCAGTTCTTC
-,TRBJ2-2,-,TRBV5-1,CASSLDSRRTGELFF,TGCGCCAGCAGCTTGGATTCGAGGCGGACCGGGGAGCTGTTTTTT
-,TRBJ1-1,-,TRBV21-1,CASSQGQGKTEAFF,TGTGCCAGCAGCCAAGGACAGGGAAAAACTGAAGCTTTCTTT
-,TRBJ1-4,-,TRBV5-1,CASSGNRGARNEKLFF,TGCGCCAGCAGCGGAAACCGGGGGGCTAGGAATGAAAAACTGTTTTTT
-,TRBJ2-7,-,TRBV10-1,CASSESDNYEQYF,TGCGCCAGCAGTGAGTCCGACAACTACGAGCAGTACTTC
few,TRBJ2-7,TRBD2,TRBV6-5,CASRSAGATYEQYF,TGTGCCAGCAGGTCAGCGGGGGCTACCTACGAGCAGTACTTC
once,TRBJ1-2,TRBD1,TRBV27,CASSAQGYGYGYTF,TGTGCCAGCAGTGCACAGGGGTACGGCTATGGCTACACCTTC
-,TRBJ1-5,-,TRBV4-1,CASSQESGQGNSNQPQHF,TGCGCCAGCAGCCAAGAAAGTGGCCAGGGAAATAGCAATCAGCCCCAGCATTTT
-,TRBJ1-1,TRBD1,TRBV29-1,CSARTGPNTEAFF,TGCAGCGCGAGGACAGGGCCGAACACTGAAGCTTTCTTT
-,TRBJ2-5,TRBD1,TRBV19,CASSLETGRQETQYF,TGTGCCAGTAGTCTAGAGACAGGGCGACAAGAGACCCAGTACTTC
-,TRBJ2-3,-,TRBV14,CASSQDKWATQYF,TGTGCCAGCAGCCAAGATAAGTGGGCTACGCAGTATTTT
-,TRBJ1-1,-,TRBV6-5,CASSPSIGNTEAFF,TGTGCCAGCAGTCCAAGTATCGGGAACACTGAAGCTTTCTTT
many,TRBJ2-1,-,TRBV29-1,CSVGRGAGGGHNEQFF,TGCAGCGTTGGCCGGGGAGCCGGGGGAGGACACAATGAGCAGTTCTTC
-,TRBJ2-6,TRBD1,TRBV7-9,CASSSGQGVPGANVLTF,TGTGCCAGCAGCTCCGGACAGGGGGTCCCTGGGGCCAACGTCCTGACTTTC
-,TRBJ1-2,-,TRBV7-2,CASTYEVNYYGYTF,TGTGCCAGCACCTATGAGGTGAATTACTATGGCTACACCTTC
-,TRBJ1-6,-,TRBV19,CASTTRDKISPLHF,TGTGCCAGTACCACTCGGGATAAAATTTCACCCCTCCACTTT
-,TRBJ2-5,-,TRBV27,CASRKTTGFGETQYF,TGTGCCAGCCGAAAAACAACAGGGTTTGGAGAGACCCAGTACTTC
-,TRBJ1-5,TRBD1,TRBV18,CASSYPGQGEPQHF,TGTGCCAGCTCATATCCGGGACAGGGGGAGCCCCAGCATTTT
-,TRBJ2-7,-,TRBV6-5,CASSSTSYEQYF,TGTGCCAGCAGTTCTACCTCCTACGAGCAGTACTTC
-,TRBJ2-5,TRBD1,TRBV19,CASSQRQGSETQYF,TGTGCCAGTAGCCAGAGACAGGGGAGCGAGACCCAGTACTTC
-,TRBJ1-4,TRBD1,TRBV30,CAWSVPRTGRDEKLFF,TGTGCCTGGAGTGTACCCCGGACAGGGAGAGATGAAAAACTGTTTTTT
many,TRBJ2-7,-,TRBV10-3,CAISERLGEFREQYF,TGTGCCATCAGTGAAAGGTTGGGCGAGTTCCGCGAGCAGTACTTC